This entry lists 13 T cell receptor beta chains sequenced from one sample in a study of blood T cell repertoires in COVID-19. TCRdb's copy holds only in-frame clones and misses some; the assay was immunoSEQ multiplex PCR. The sample has approximately 120,000 clones; about 77% are singletons. The sample was peripheral blood. Source of these receptors: a man older than 75 with acute or convalescent COVID-19.

This rearrangement joins TRBV5-5 to TRBJ1-1; D not resolved. The CDR3 is made up of 15 amino acids. Germline V gives CDR1 SGHKS, CDR2 YYEKEE (reference sequence). The V gene lost 0 bases and the J gene lost 0 bases, with 9 bases spanning the gap. As DNA, the CDR3 is TGTGCCAGCAGCTTGGTCCGGGGAGTGAACACTGAAGCTTTCTTT. It encodes CASSLVRGVNTEAFF. Based on the CDR3 plus reference TRBV5-5 and TRBJ1-1, the full variable domain is DAGVTQSPTHLIKTRGQQVTLRCSPISGHKSVSWYQQVLGQGPQFIFQYYEKEERGRGNFPDRFSARQFPNYSSELNVNALLLGDSALYLCASSLVRGVNTEAFFGQGTRLTVV.

For this clone: Relative to the germline gene, one junction end is altered; a read error may explain this. The chain uses TRBV12-3 or TRBV12-4 and TRBJ1-2; D remains unclear. This CDR3 has 11 residues. The chain's CDR3 is CASSPNSQLAF. CDR3 in DNA: TGTGCCAGCAGTCCAAACAGCCAACTGGCCTTC.

This clone was detected a few times. The gene calls are TRBV5-1 and TRBJ2-3; 8 bases line up with TRBD1. The trim removed 5 bases at V and 6 bases at J, leaving 14 bases unmatched. Germline CDR1 and CDR2: SGHRS and YFSETQ. This CDR3 has 16 residues. The CDR3 DNA sequence: TGCGCCAGCAGGTGGCGGACAGGGAGTAACGAGGATACGCAGTATTTT. Residues: CASRWRTGSNEDTQYF.

The J gene is TRBJ2-5, the V gene TRBV5-1; a possible D gene is TRBD1 (5 bases). Looked up from germline, CDR1 is SGHRS and CDR2 is YFSETQ. The V and J ends lost 1 base and 5 bases respectively, with 18 bases between them. CDR3 size: 16 residues. The CDR3 nucleotides are TGCGCCAGCAGCTTGACGACTCGTGGGGCAGGGGAGACCCAGTACTTC. This codes for CASSLTTRGAGETQYF.

This clone was counted ten times or more. This rearrangement joins TRBV19 to TRBJ2-7; 7 nucleotides line up with TRBD1. Germline CDR1 and CDR2: LNHDA and SQIVND (reference sequence). V shed 4 bases, J shed 3 bases, and the junction held 3 bases outside the gene matches. The length of the CDR3 is 13 residues. CDR3 region: CASSKGAFYEQYF. The CDR3 DNA reads as TGTGCCAGTAGTAAGGGGGCTTTCTACGAGCAGTACTTC.

This chain connects TRBV10-3 to TRBJ1-5; tentative D call: TRBD1 (5 bases). V gave up 4 bases and J gave up 1 base, with 11 bases separating them. CDR3 size: 15 residues. Germline V gene lookup returns CDR1 ENHRY and CDR2 SYGVKD. CDR3 region: CAISVGGGSNQPQHF. As DNA, the CDR3 is TGTGCCATCAGTGTTGGTGGGGGGAGCAATCAGCCCCAGCATTTT.

CDR3 in amino acids: CASNVQGSYNSPLHF. The DNA of the CDR3 is TGTGCCAGCAATGTACAGGGGTCCTATAATTCACCCCTCCACTTT. V usage is TRBV2 and J usage is TRBJ1-6; TRBD1 aligns across 7 bases. The CDR3 has 15 residues. V lost 7 bases and J lost 1; bases outside the gene matches: 4. In germline, CDR1 is SNHLY, CDR2 FYNNEI.

The rearrangement joins TRBV14 to TRBJ2-2; D gene unclear. The CDR3 sequence is 15 residues long. The V and J ends lost 0 bases and 5 bases respectively, with 10 bases between them. Germline V CDR1 and CDR2: SGHDN, FVKESK. CDR3 bases: TGTGCCAGCAGCCAAGAAGACATACGGACCGGGGAGCTGTTTTTT. This gives the protein CASSQEDIRTGELFF.

The genes are TRBV7-7 and TRBJ2-1; 13 bases align to TRBD2. The trim removed 5 bases at V and 12 bases at J, leaving 4 bases unmatched. The CDR3 sequence is 13 residues long. CDR1 SSHAT and CDR2 FNYEAQ come from the germline V gene (reference sequence). The CDR3 loop is CASSTGLAGTQFF. DNA of the CDR3: TGTGCCAGCAGCACGGGACTAGCGGGGACGCAGTTCTTC.

This clone turned up a few times. The chain is built from TRBV2 and TRBJ1-6; 7 nucleotides match TRBD1. Germline V gene sequence: CDR1 SNHLY, CDR2 FYNNEI. The CDR3 runs to 15 residues. V gave up 7 bases and J gave up 7 bases; unmatched junction bases: 10. The CDR3 region has the DNA TGTGCCAGCACCCCACAGGGGTTCGCGAATTCACCCCTCCACTTT. This gives the protein CASTPQGFANSPLHF. Full variable domain (missing parts from reference TRBV2 and TRBJ1-6): EPEVTQTPSHQVTQMGQEVILRCVPISNHLYFYWYRQILGQKVEFLVSFYNNEISEKSEIFDDQFSVERPDGSNFTLKIRSTKLEDSAMYFCASTPQGFANSPLHFGNGTRLTVT.

This chain connects TRBV30 to TRBJ1-6, with TRBD1 identical over 11 bases. The CDR3 consists of 14 residues. CDR1 GTSNPN and CDR2 SVGIG come from the germline V gene (reference sequence). The trim removed 4 bases at V and 10 bases at J, leaving 6 bases unmatched. The CDR3 DNA reads TGTGCCTGGATGAAGGACAGGGGGCTCTCACCCCTCCACTTT. Its translation: CAWMKDRGLSPLHF.

This clone was picked up one time. This sequence joins TRBV2 and TRBJ1-1, with a tentative D call TRBD1 (5 bases). The CDR3 extends over 13 amino acids. The ends were cut back, 6 bases at V and 3 bases at J, with 11 bases in the middle. Germline values: CDR1 SNHLY, CDR2 FYNNEI. The CDR3 loop is CASRATGDTEAFF. DNA of the CDR3: TGTGCCAGCAGGGCTACAGGTGACACTGAAGCTTTCTTT.

The V call is TRBV7-8, the J call TRBJ1-6; the match to TRBD1 covers 7 bases. CDR3 length: 14 amino acids. With V trimmed by 2 bases and J by 7 bases, 2 bases remained unmatched. Looked up from germline, CDR1 is SGHVS and CDR2 is FQNEAQ. Here the CDR3 reads CASSLPGGNSPLHF. The DNA for the CDR3 is TGTGCCAGCAGCTTACCAGGGGGAAATTCACCCCTCCACTTT.